Below are 26 T cell receptor beta chains sequenced from a single sample in a study of blood T cell repertoires in COVID-19. Measured with immunoSEQ multiplex PCR; TCRdb has only the in-frame clones, and not every one. The top ten clones hold about 14% of a sample with tens of thousands of clones, 70% to 90% of them seen once. The sequencing sample was made of peripheral blood. The receptors originated from a man between 65 and 79 years old with acute or convalescent COVID-19.

The chain carries TRBV9 and TRBJ2-7; 7 bases match TRBD2. Germline V gene data show CDR1 as SGDLS and CDR2 as YYNGEE. Trimming cost V 4 bases and J 2 bases; bases outside gene matches: 12. The CDR3 loop spans 16 amino acids. For the CDR3, the DNA is TGTGCCAGCAGCCCCTTCGCGGGGAGGGCCGCCTACGAGCAGTACTTC. Protein product: CASSPFAGRAAYEQYF.

The genes are TRBV4-3 and TRBJ2-2, with 8 bases matching TRBD1. The germline V gene has CDR1 LGHNA and CDR2 YSLEER. This CDR3 has 17 amino acids. Unmatched junction bases numbered 8, after V lost 1 base and J lost 4 bases. CDR3 bases: TGCGCCAGCAGCCAAGTACTAGGACAGGGTCGCACCGGGGAGCTGTTTTTT. Encoded protein: CASSQVLGQGRTGELFF.

This clone was detected only a few times. This sequence joins TRBV4-1 and TRBJ1-5, with TRBD1 matching 9 bases. CDR3 size: 17 residues. The germline V gene has CDR1 MGHRA and CDR2 YSYEKL. V dropped 5 bases and J dropped 0; count of bases not matched to a gene: 8. CDR3 protein: CASSVRTGADSNQPQHF. The CDR3 region has the DNA TGCGCCAGCAGCGTACGGACAGGGGCAGATAGCAATCAGCCCCAGCATTTT.

The gene calls are TRBV7-3 and TRBJ2-1; 8 positions agree with TRBD1. This CDR3 has 16 residues. Germline CDR1 is SGHTA and CDR2 is FQGTGA. Trimming removed 1 base from V and 7 bases from J; junction bases left unmatched: 9. The CDR3 DNA reads TGTGCCAGCAGCTTAAACGCAGGGGGCGTTGGGAATGAGCAGTTCTTC. This encodes CASSLNAGGVGNEQFF.

The rearrangement links TRBV3-1 (or the pseudogene TRBV3-2) to TRBJ2-5; no clear D. The V and J ends lost 4 bases and 5 bases respectively, with 14 bases between them. Germline CDR1 LGHDT, CDR2 YNNKEL (reference sequence). There are 14 residues in the CDR3. The CDR3, as DNA: TGTGCCAGCAGCCCAAGGCGGCCGCGGGAGACCCAGTACTTC. Its protein product is CASSPRRPRETQYF.

V gene TRBV7-3 combines with J gene TRBJ1-1, with D uncertain. CDR1 is SGHTA and CDR2 is FQGTGA in the germline V gene. The ends were cut back, 4 bases at V and 1 base at J, with 7 bases in the middle. This CDR3 region has 13 residues. CDR3 coding DNA: TGTGCCAGCAGCTCAGTTCGGAACACTGAAGCTTTCTTT. It translates to CASSSVRNTEAFF.

This clone showed up just a few times. This specimen includes other DNA sequences encoding the same CDR3. The CDR3 nucleotides read TGTGCCAGCAGCTTTCAGGGGAACACTGAAGCTTTCTTT. Its protein product is CASSFQGNTEAFF. The J gene is TRBJ1-1, the V gene TRBV7-2; possible D gene TRBD1, 5 bases. This CDR3 comprises 13 residues. Trimming took off 3 bases at V and 1 base at J, with 6 bases between the two ends. Per germline, CDR1 SGHTA and CDR2 FQGNSA.

This rearrangement joins TRBV19 to TRBJ2-2; TRBD2 matches 7 bases. The V gene end was trimmed by 6 bases and the J gene end by 2 bases; junction bases not matched to a gene: 6. This CDR3 has 15 amino acids. Looked up from germline, CDR1 is LNHDA and CDR2 is SQIVND (reference sequence). The CDR3 loop reads CASSPPGLNTGELFF. CDR3 sequence (DNA): TGTGCCAGTAGCCCTCCGGGACTAAACACCGGGGAGCTGTTTTTT.

The CDR3 coding sequence is TGTGCCAGCAGCCCCGGACTAGCGGGAGGACATGAGCAGTTCTTC. Amino acid sequence: CASSPGLAGGHEQFF. The chain joins TRBV9 to TRBJ2-1, with 14 bases identical to TRBD2. CDR3 size: 15 residues. Losses at the gene ends were 4 bases for V and 8 bases for J; bases not matched to a gene: 5. Germline-derived CDR1 and CDR2 are SGDLS and YYNGEE.

The chain couples TRBV24-1 to TRBJ2-3; possibly TRBD2 for D (7 bases). Germline V gene sequence: CDR1 KGHDR, CDR2 SFDVKD. Between the trimmed V and J ends, which lost 1 base and 4 bases, there was a span of 8 bases. The CDR3 contains 14 residues. The CDR3 protein is CATSDFGGPDTQYF. For the CDR3, the DNA is TGTGCCACCAGTGATTTCGGGGGGCCAGATACGCAGTATTTT.

The genes are TRBV28 and TRBJ1-3, with no clear D. Germline lookup yields CDR1 MDHEN and CDR2 SYDVKM. The CDR3 spans 13 residues. Trimming took off 1 base at V and 3 bases at J, with 4 bases between the two ends. The CDR3 sequence: CASSLYIGNTIYF. CDR3 DNA sequence: TGTGCCAGCAGTTTATACATTGGAAACACCATATATTTT.

The chain has TRBV6-1 and TRBJ2-2, with TRBD2 matching 12 bases. The germline gives CDR1 MNHNS, CDR2 SASEGT. The CDR3 has 16 residues. Losses at the gene ends were 3 bases for V and 3 bases for J; bases not matched to a gene: 2. CDR3 sequence (DNA): TGTGCCAGCAGTGACGGACTAGCGGGGTACACCGGGGAGCTGTTTTTT. Amino acid sequence: CASSDGLAGYTGELFF.

The chain combines TRBV11-3 with TRBJ2-2, with TRBD2 identical over 12 bases. The CDR3 covers 19 residues. Germline V CDR1 and CDR2: SGHNT, YENEEA. Trimming at V came to 1 base and at J to 1 base, leaving 7 bases not matched to a gene. CDR3: CASSLVGRTSGKNTGELFF. The CDR3 DNA sequence: TGTGCCAGCAGCTTAGTCGGTAGGACTAGCGGGAAGAACACCGGGGAGCTGTTTTTT.

CDR3 bases: TGTGCCAGCAGTGAGTCTGGCGGCTACACCTTC. It codes for CASSESGGYTF. V and J are TRBV25-1 and TRBJ1-2; no definite D call. Trimming removed 3 bases from V and 8 bases from J, with 7 bases in between. CDR1 is MGHDK, CDR2 SYGVNS, per germline. The CDR3 consists of 11 residues.

V is TRBV4-1 and J is TRBJ1-4; D gene uncertain. The CDR3 sequence is 15 residues long. The V gene's germline CDR1 is MGHRA and CDR2 YSYEKL. Trimming pared 4 bases from V and 0 bases from J, leaving 9 bases between. The CDR3 bases are TGCGCCAGCAGCCTAGCAGCTTCAACTAATGAAAAACTGTTTTTT. Translating gives CASSLAASTNEKLFF.

The chain recombines TRBV15 with TRBJ2-1; the D gene is possibly TRBD1 (6 bases). The germline CDR1 and CDR2 sequences are LNHNV and YYDKDF (reference sequence). V dropped 0 bases and J dropped 7 bases, with 13 bases sitting between them. This CDR3 region has 15 residues. This CDR3 is CATSREAPGANEQFF. The DNA for the CDR3 is TGTGCCACCAGCAGAGAGGCCCCAGGGGCGAATGAGCAGTTCTTC.

V and J are TRBV4-1 and TRBJ1-1; 9 nucleotides line up with TRBD1. This CDR3 is built from 17 residues. V lost 4 bases, J lost 4 bases, and 13 bases stayed unmatched. Germline V lookup: CDR1 MGHRA, CDR2 YSYEKL. CDR3 bases: TGCGCCAGCAGCCGCTGGGACAGGGTTATGAGTGGCACTGAAGCTTTCTTT. This encodes CASSRWDRVMSGTEAFF.

The V and J genes are TRBV5-8 and TRBJ2-3; possibly TRBD1 for D (5 bases). V shed 2 bases and J shed 3 bases, with 7 bases lying between them. Germline CDR1 SGHTS, CDR2 YDEGEE. The CDR3 spans 13 residues. Here the CDR3 DNA reads TGTGCCAGCAGCTTCAAGGGGACAGATACGCAGTATTTT. It translates to CASSFKGTDTQYF.

The table lists this clone with a count of one. V is TRBV5-6 and J is TRBJ2-7; 7 bases line up with TRBD1. The CDR3 contains 15 residues. Germline CDR1 SGHDT, CDR2 YYEEEE. The J segment lost 0 bases and the V segment lost 0 bases, leaving 3 bases of the junction unmatched. For the CDR3, the DNA is TGTGCCAGCAGCTTGGGGCCAGGGGGCTCCTACGAGCAGTACTTC. Encoded protein: CASSLGPGGSYEQYF.

The J gene is TRBJ2-5, the V gene TRBV19; D is perhaps TRBD1 (6 bases). V dropped 4 bases and J dropped 0 bases, with 12 bases sitting between them. The CDR3 has 15 residues. CDR1 LNHDA and CDR2 SQIVND come from the germline V gene (reference sequence). The CDR3 loop reads CASSRAQGYQETQYF. Here the CDR3 DNA reads TGTGCCAGTAGTAGAGCCCAGGGGTACCAAGAGACCCAGTACTTC.

This chain connects TRBV6-2 or TRBV6-3 to TRBJ2-5; D is unresolved. Trimming left V 2 bases short and J 0 bases short, with 4 bases between. Germline loops: CDR1 MNHEY, CDR2 SVGEGT. This CDR3 has 13 amino acids. The CDR3 here is CASSYRDQETQYF. The CDR3 DNA reads as TGTGCCAGCAGTTACCGGGACCAAGAGACCCAGTACTTC.

V usage is TRBV29-1 and J usage is TRBJ1-2; D gene ambiguous. Germline assignment: CDR1 SQVTM and CDR2 ANQGSEA. This CDR3 spans 11 amino acids. The ends were cut back, 7 bases at V and 4 bases at J, with 10 bases in the middle. For the CDR3, the DNA is TGCAGCGCCGCTGAAGCCTATGGCTACACCTTC. It translates to CSAAEAYGYTF.

This clone has only a few counts. The gene calls are TRBV5-4 and TRBJ2-3; D unclear. The germline V gene has CDR1 SGHNT and CDR2 YYREEE (reference sequence). The CDR3 extends over 11 amino acids. V was pared by 6 bases and J by 0 bases, with 2 bases between. CDR3 sequence (DNA): TGTGCCAGCACTAGCACAGATACGCAGTATTTT. It is translated as CASTSTDTQYF.

J is TRBJ2-1 and V is TRBV15, with TRBD1 as a possible D gene (5 bases). This CDR3 comprises 13 residues. The V gene's germline CDR1 is LNHNV and CDR2 YYDKDF (reference sequence). Trimming pared 3 bases from V and 3 bases from J, leaving 6 bases between. Here the CDR3 DNA reads TGTGCCACCAGCAGGGACAACTACAATGAGCAGTTCTTC. Translated, it gives CATSRDNYNEQFF.

V gene TRBV29-1 combines with J gene TRBJ1-2; 9 bases align to TRBD1. J was trimmed by 3 bases and V by 6 bases; bases with no gene match: 8. Germline V lookup: CDR1 SQVTM, CDR2 ANQGSEA. The CDR3 spans 14 residues. This CDR3 reads CSVGQGRGDYGYTF. CDR3 in DNA: TGCAGCGTAGGACAGGGGCGGGGGGACTATGGCTACACCTTC.

The chain has TRBV6-2 or TRBV6-3 and TRBJ1-2; 8 nucleotides align to TRBD1. J gave up 5 bases and V 6 bases, and 11 bases lay outside the gene matches. The germline CDR1 and CDR2 sequences are MNHEY and SVGEGT. The length of the CDR3 is 15 residues. The CDR3 DNA follows: TGTGCCAGCAGCCATGAGGGACAGGACGTGTATGGCTACACCTTC. Translation: CASSHEGQDVYGYTF.